Each of the 19 T cell receptor beta chains below was sequenced from the same sample in a study of CD8 T cells in Susac syndrome. RNA, at 0.5 to 1 ug, was reverse transcribed with random hexamers. MiXCR was run by TCRdb on the immunoSEQ multiplex PCR reads, yielding one entry per CDR3 protein. The data hold some 190,000 distinct CDR3 sequences, with roughly 92% observed a single time. Material for sequencing was CD4+ T cells from PBMCs. The receptors were sampled from a human donor in good health.

V usage is TRBV14 and J usage is TRBJ2-5; no firm D call. This CDR3 contains 14 residues. Trimming shortened V by 2 bases and J by 4 bases, and 11 bases separated the two germline ends. Looked up from germline, CDR1 is SGHDN and CDR2 is FVKESK. CDR3 protein: CASSQILGRETQYF. CDR3 DNA sequence: TGTGCCAGCAGCCAAATCTTAGGGCGAGAGACCCAGTACTTC.

The V call is TRBV7-2, the J call TRBJ2-1; TRBD2 matches at 9 bases. This CDR3 comprises 16 residues. From germline, CDR1 is SGHTA and CDR2 FQGNSA. Trimming took 5 bases from V and 2 from J; bases not matched to a gene: 7. CDR3 DNA: TGTGCCAGCAGCCGATACGCTAGCGGGGCCTACAATGAGCAGTTCTTC. The encoded protein is CASSRYASGAYNEQFF. Full variable domain (outside the CDR3, taken from reference TRBV7-2 and TRBJ2-1): GAGVSQSPSNKVTEKGKDVELRCDPISGHTALYWYRQSLGQGLEFLIYFQGNSAPDKSGLPSDRFSAERTGGSVSTLTIQRTQQEDSAVYLCASSRYASGAYNEQFFGPGTRLTVL.

This clonotype was recorded only once. The chain has TRBV5-1 and TRBJ2-5, with 8 bases that match TRBD2. Germline-derived CDR1 and CDR2 are SGHRS and YFSETQ. The junction had 10 bases not matched to a gene; V was cut back by 4 bases and J by 5 bases. The CDR3 runs to 15 residues. CDR3 region: CASSLGSGGAETQYF. In DNA, the CDR3 is TGCGCCAGCAGCCTGGGGAGCGGGGGTGCGGAGACCCAGTACTTC.

This clonotype was observed a single time. The rearrangement uses TRBV18 and TRBJ1-6, with D possibly TRBD1 on 6 matching bases. Trimming left V 3 bases short and J 4 bases short, with 10 bases between. The CDR3 length is 15 residues. Germline V gene sequence: CDR1 KGHSH, CDR2 LQKENI. CDR3 residues: CASSPMDSYNSPLHF. In DNA form, the CDR3 reads TGTGCCAGCTCACCCATGGACAGTTATAATTCACCCCTCCACTTT.

The V gene is TRBV3-1, the J gene TRBJ1-1; tentatively, D is TRBD1 (5 bases). The CDR3 is made up of 13 amino acids. The V gene's germline CDR1 is LGHDT and CDR2 YNNKEL (reference sequence). Trimming removed 6 bases at V and 6 bases at J, with 14 bases between. CDR3 DNA: TGTGCCAGCAGGCAGGGATTAGGGGCTGAAGCTTTCTTT. Protein sequence: CASRQGLGAEAFF.

The chain couples TRBV11-1 to TRBJ2-1, with 8 bases fitting TRBD1. This CDR3 comprises 15 residues. J lost 5 bases, V lost 1 base, and 4 bases had no gene match. The V gene's germline CDR1 is SGHAT and CDR2 FQDESV (reference sequence). CDR3 protein: CASSLGDRNDNEQFF. The CDR3 region has the DNA TGTGCCAGCAGCTTAGGGGACAGGAATGACAATGAGCAGTTCTTC.

This chain uses TRBV6-2 or TRBV6-3 with TRBJ2-2; D ambiguous. The CDR3 contains 14 residues. With 5 bases removed from V and 6 bases from J, the gap between germline ends came to 13 bases. Germline lookup yields CDR1 MNHEY and CDR2 SVGEGT. The CDR3 reads CASSDTMAAGELFF. CDR3 nucleotides: TGTGCCAGCAGTGACACAATGGCCGCCGGGGAGCTGTTTTTT.

The rearrangement uses TRBV7-2 and TRBJ1-2, with a possible D match to TRBD1 (6 bases). The CDR3 length is 15 residues. The germline V and J ends were trimmed by 2 bases and 5 bases, with 15 bases remaining between them. CDR1 is SGHTA and CDR2 is FQGNSA in the germline V gene. CDR3 coding DNA: TGTGCCAGCAGCTTAACAGGGACCGAGCCTTATGGCTACACCTTC. It is translated as CASSLTGTEPYGYTF. Full variable domain (missing parts from reference TRBV7-2 and TRBJ1-2): GAGVSQSPSNKVTEKGKDVELRCDPISGHTALYWYRQSLGQGLEFLIYFQGNSAPDKSGLPSDRFSAERTGGSVSTLTIQRTQQEDSAVYLCASSLTGTEPYGYTFGSGTRLTVV.

This chain uses TRBV7-3 with TRBJ2-5; 7 bases are a match to TRBD2. This CDR3 has 15 residues. Germline V gene data show CDR1 as SGHTA and CDR2 as FQGTGA. Trimming at V came to 5 bases and at J to 0 bases, leaving 6 bases not matched to a gene. CDR3 amino acids: CASSNSGGYQETQYF. DNA of the CDR3: TGTGCCAGCAGCAATTCCGGGGGGTACCAAGAGACCCAGTACTTC.

This rearrangement joins TRBV29-1 to TRBJ1-1; no clear D gene. V lost 3 bases and J 0 bases, leaving 5 bases between the germline ends. Per germline, CDR1 SQVTM and CDR2 ANQGSEA. This CDR3 contains 12 residues. The CDR3, as DNA: TGCAGCGTTGAGACCATGAACACTGAAGCTTTCTTT. It encodes CSVETMNTEAFF.

The J gene is TRBJ2-5, the V gene TRBV7-2, with 9 bases fitting TRBD2. Germline V CDR1 and CDR2: SGHTA, FQGNSA. V was clipped by 5 bases and J by 5 bases; unmatched bases: 9. This CDR3 has 15 amino acids. This CDR3 reads CASSRSAGGPETQYF. Here the CDR3 DNA reads TGTGCCAGCAGCCGTTCGGCGGGGGGGCCTGAGACCCAGTACTTC.

The chain carries TRBV6-6 and TRBJ1-5, with D unresolved. This CDR3 has 15 residues. CDR1 MNHNY and CDR2 SVGAGI come from the germline V gene (reference sequence). V shed 6 bases and J shed 1 base, with 13 bases lying between them. CDR3 coding DNA: TGTGCCAGCAGAGAGACAACTGGCAGCAATCAGCCCCAGCATTTT. It yields the protein CASRETTGSNQPQHF.

The chain is built from TRBV20-1 and TRBJ2-7; TRBD2 matches 7 bases. There are 13 residues in the CDR3. Germline-derived CDR1 and CDR2 are DFQATT and SNEGSKA (reference sequence). The J segment lost 2 bases and the V segment lost 3 bases, leaving 4 bases of the junction unmatched. The CDR3 spells CSASLAAAYEQYF. DNA for the CDR3: TGCAGTGCTAGTCTAGCGGCCGCCTACGAGCAGTACTTC.

The chain combines TRBV7-2 with TRBJ2-2; 8 nucleotides align to TRBD1. This CDR3 has 16 amino acids. Germline V CDR1 and CDR2: SGHTA, FQGNSA. V gave up 2 bases and J gave up 4 bases; unmatched junction bases: 6. DNA for the CDR3: TGTGCCAGCAGCTTATCTCAGGGGGCTGTCACCGGGGAGCTGTTTTTT. Encoded protein: CASSLSQGAVTGELFF.

The rearrangement uses TRBV6-5 and TRBJ1-2; D gene unclear. Trimming stripped 2 bases from V and 5 bases from J, with 9 bases between. Germline CDR1 MNHEY, CDR2 SVGAGI. The CDR3 covers 13 residues. The CDR3 coding sequence is TGTGCCAGCAGTTACCGGGGTGGTTATGGCTACACCTTC. It specifies CASSYRGGYGYTF.

This chain links TRBV11-2 with TRBJ2-1; 11 bases line up with TRBD2. CDR3 length equals 15 residues. Trimming cost V 3 bases and J 6 bases; bases outside gene matches: 4. Germline V gives CDR1 SGHAT, CDR2 FQNNGV. The CDR3 DNA reads TGTGCCAGCAGCTTCCTAGCGGGGGGTGTCAATGAGCAGTTCTTC. As protein: CASSFLAGGVNEQFF.

The chain combines TRBV30 with TRBJ2-6; D call uncertain. Trimming took 0 bases from V and 1 from J, leaving 10 bases between them. Germline assignment: CDR1 GTSNPN and CDR2 SVGIG (reference sequence). CDR3 length: 16 residues. This CDR3 reads CAWSVLGVSGANVLTF. CDR3 nucleotides: TGTGCCTGGAGTGTACTTGGGGTGTCTGGGGCCAACGTCCTGACTTTC.

The rearrangement joins TRBV14 to TRBJ1-1; no definite D call. V was trimmed by 0 bases and J by 1 base, leaving 12 bases between them. The CDR3 covers 16 residues. CDR1 and CDR2 from the germline V gene are SGHDN and FVKESK. CDR3 DNA: TGTGCCAGCAGCCAAGATCTTGTTACAGCGAACACTGAAGCTTTCTTT. Its translation: CASSQDLVTANTEAFF. Combining the CDR3 with reference TRBV14 and TRBJ1-1 gives the whole variable domain EAGVTQFPSHSVIEKGQTVTLRCDPISGHDNLYWYRRVMGKEIKFLLHFVKESKQDESGMPNNRFLAERTGGTYSTLKVQPAELEDSGVYFCASSQDLVTANTEAFFGQGTRLTVV.

The chain combines TRBV5-8 with TRBJ2-1, with 8 bases lining up with TRBD2. Germline V gene sequence: CDR1 SGHTS, CDR2 YDEGEE. The CDR3 extends over 14 amino acids. Trimming took 5 bases from V and 4 from J; bases not matched to a gene: 5. The CDR3 loop reads CASSPGTSYNEQFF. In DNA form, the CDR3 reads TGTGCCAGCAGTCCAGGGACTAGTTACAATGAGCAGTTCTTC.